Following are 23 T cell receptor beta chains from one sample sequenced in a study of blood T cells in healthy people across ages. With a J-beta primer mix and a sample-barcoded 5' primer, a second PCR ran about 7 to 12 cycles. TCRdb ran MiXCR on the 5' RACE reads and lists one entry per CDR3 protein. Among approximately 690,000 distinct CDR3 sequences listed, about 54% were seen once. Sequenced material: blood. These TCRs come from a man in his 60s in good health.

Comments on this clonotype: An end of the junction differs from the germline gene, which may be a read error. The chain carries TRBV7-2 and TRBJ2-1, with a tentative D call TRBD2 (5 bases). Per the germline V gene, CDR1 is SGHTA and CDR2 is FQGNSA. The CDR3 sequence is 13 residues long. The CDR3, as DNA: TGTGCCAGCAGCGTAGCGACGGGCAATGAGCAGTTCTTC. Residues: CASSVATGNEQFF. Based on the CDR3 plus reference TRBV7-2 and TRBJ2-1, the full variable domain is GAGVSQSPSNKVTEKGKDVELRCDPISGHTALYWYRQSLGQGLEFLIYFQGNSAPDKSGLPSDRFSAERTGGSVSTLTIQRTQQEDSAVYLCASSVATGNEQFFGPGTRLTVL.

The chain couples TRBV3-1 to TRBJ2-7; D gene ambiguous. Gene TRBJ2-5 matches the end of the DNA better, so the J call may be wrong. CDR3 length equals 13 residues. Looked up from germline, CDR1 is LGHDT and CDR2 is YNNKEL (reference sequence). In nucleotides, the CDR3 is TGTGCCAGCAGCCCCCAGCGTCGGGAGACCCAGTACTTC. Amino acid sequence: CASSPQRRETQYF.

This chain uses TRBV27 with TRBJ2-1; D gene unclear. Germline CDR1 MNHEY, CDR2 SMNVEV (reference sequence). The V end lost 6 bases, the J end lost 0 bases, and 9 bases lay between the germline ends. This CDR3 is 14 amino acids long. CDR3 sequence: CASRSRSSYNEQFF. The CDR3 DNA reads TGTGCCAGCAGAAGCCGGAGCTCCTACAATGAGCAGTTCTTC.

The chain carries TRBV4-2 and TRBJ2-5; D remains ambiguous. The end of the DNA is better explained by TRBJ2-7, so the J call may be wrong. This CDR3 has 14 amino acids. CDR1 and CDR2 (germline): LGHNA, YNFKEQ. CDR3 sequence: CASSQGTSSGEQYF. The CDR3 DNA reads TGTGCCAGCAGCCAAGGGACCTCGTCGGGCGAGCAGTACTTC.

V is TRBV12-3 or TRBV12-4 and J is TRBJ2-5; D remains unclear. Trimming cost V 6 bases and J 5 bases, with 7 bases left between them. The CDR3 is 11 residues long. In nucleotides, the CDR3 is TGTGCCAGCAGGTTCTCGGAGACCCAGTACTTC. Translated: CASRFSETQYF.

CDR3 sequence (DNA): TGTGCCAGCAGTCCCGGGACTGGCCGTGGGACCCAGTACTTC. It specifies CASSPGTGRGTQYF. This rearrangement joins TRBV6-5 to TRBJ2-7, with a possible D match to TRBD2 (6 bases). The J call may be in error: the DNA end matches TRBJ2-5 better. Germline CDR1 MNHEY, CDR2 SVGAGI. The CDR3 extends over 14 amino acids.

V and J are TRBV12-3 or TRBV12-4 and TRBJ2-1; D ambiguous. This CDR3 has 11 residues. The germline V and J ends were trimmed by 5 bases and 5 bases, with 4 bases remaining between them. CDR3 amino acids: CASSHNNEQFF. In DNA form, the CDR3 reads TGTGCCAGCAGTCACAACAATGAGCAGTTCTTC.

The V gene is TRBV5-1, the J gene TRBJ1-4; 7 bases agree with TRBD1. CDR3 size: 16 residues. Germline trimming cut 0 bases from V and 0 bases from J; bases unmatched to any gene: 2. CDR1 is SGHRS and CDR2 is YFSETQ in the germline V gene. CDR3 nucleotides: TGCGCCAGCAGCTTGGACGGACAGGCAACTAATGAAAAACTGTTTTTT. Translated, it gives CASSLDGQATNEKLFF.

The V call is TRBV12-3 or TRBV12-4, the J call TRBJ1-2; no reliable D call. The CDR3 is made up of 14 amino acids. Trimming shortened V by 6 bases and J by 3 bases, and 14 bases separated the two germline ends. For the CDR3, the DNA is TGTGCCAGCAGCGATCCCGCCTCTTACTATGGCTACACCTTC. Its protein product is CASSDPASYYGYTF.

The gene calls are TRBV7-8 and TRBJ1-2, with TRBD1 as a possible D gene (6 bases). Trimming pared 4 bases from V and 4 bases from J, leaving 16 bases between. Germline CDR1 SGHVS, CDR2 FQNEAQ. This CDR3 region has 15 residues. CDR3 in amino acids: CASSSAQGRIYGYTF. CDR3 sequence (DNA): TGTGCCAGCAGCTCAGCGCAGGGGCGGATCTATGGCTACACCTTC.

The chain couples TRBV20-1 to TRBJ2-5; TRBD2 matches 8 bases. Germline-derived CDR1 and CDR2 are DFQATT and SNEGSKA (reference sequence). The CDR3 is 13 residues long. Losses at the gene ends were 6 bases for V and 4 bases for J; bases not matched to a gene: 7. The CDR3 region has the DNA TGCAGTGCCCCTCCCGCGGGGGGAGAGACCCAGTACTTC. This sequence encodes CSAPPAGGETQYF.

The chain is built from TRBV20-1 and TRBJ1-1; TRBD1 aligns across 7 bases. The ends lost 5 bases at V and 1 base at J; junction bases unmatched: 16. The germline V gene has CDR1 DFQATT and CDR2 SNEGSKA (reference sequence). The CDR3 is 17 residues long. DNA for the CDR3: TGCAGTGCTCCAGCAATATTAGCCAGGGGGGAGAACACTGAAGCTTTCTTT. Translating gives CSAPAILARGENTEAFF.

The chain employs TRBV5-1 and TRBJ2-6, with D perhaps matching TRBD2 (6 bases). V was cut by 4 bases and J by 3 bases, with 14 bases left in between. There are 16 residues in the CDR3. Germline lookup yields CDR1 SGHRS and CDR2 YFSETQ. CDR3: CASSPGGGVGANVLTF. CDR3 nucleotides: TGCGCCAGCAGCCCCGGGGGTGGGGTTGGGGCCAACGTCCTGACTTTC. The full variable domain, completed using reference TRBV5-1 and TRBJ2-6, is KAGVTQTPRYLIKTRGQQVTLSCSPISGHRSVSWYQQTPGQGLQFLFEYFSETQRNKGNFPGRFSGRQFSNSRSEMNVSTLELGDSALYLCASSPGGGVGANVLTFGAGSRLTVL.

The rearrangement joins TRBV18 to TRBJ2-5; D gene unclear. The CDR3 spans 14 residues. Per germline, CDR1 KGHSH and CDR2 LQKENI. V dropped 3 bases and J dropped 4 bases, with 12 bases sitting between them. The CDR3 region is CASSPLELGETQYF. CDR3 bases: TGTGCCAGCTCACCCCTGGAATTAGGAGAGACCCAGTACTTC. Together with reference TRBV18 and TRBJ2-5, the CDR3 gives the full variable domain: NAGVMQNPRHLVRRRGQEARLRCSPMKGHSHVYWYRQLPEEGLKFMVYLQKENIIDESGMPKERFSAEFPKEGPSILRIQQVVRGDSAAYFCASSPLELGETQYFGPGTRLLVL.

This clonotype has more than one count but fewer than ten. The rearrangement uses TRBV29-1 and TRBJ2-5, with D possibly matching TRBD1 (5 bases). Trimming took off 4 bases at V and 4 bases at J, with 7 bases between the two ends. In germline, CDR1 is SQVTM, CDR2 ANQGSEA. The CDR3 loop spans 11 amino acids. The CDR3 region is CSVGQTETQYF. Written as DNA, the CDR3 is TGCAGCGTTGGACAGACAGAGACCCAGTACTTC. The variable domain in full, completed from reference TRBV29-1 and TRBJ2-5, reads SAVISQKPSRDICQRGTSLTIQCQVDSQVTMMFWYRQQPGQSLTLIATANQGSEATYESGFVIDKFPISRPNLTFSTLTVSNMSPEDSSIYLCSVGQTETQYFGPGTRLLVL.

The J gene is TRBJ1-4, the V gene TRBV28; TRBD1 aligns across 7 bases. Germline CDR1 and CDR2: MDHEN and SYDVKM. V gave up 3 bases and J gave up 6 bases; unmatched junction bases: 4. The CDR3 length is 14 residues. The CDR3 sequence: CASSFTGADEKLFF. In nucleotides, the CDR3 is TGTGCCAGCAGTTTTACAGGGGCCGATGAAAAACTGTTTTTT.

In this sample, this clonotype turned up a few times. V and J are TRBV7-2 and TRBJ2-5; the match to TRBD1 covers 7 bases. This CDR3 is 16 amino acids long. V lost 6 bases to trimming and J lost 4 bases; unmatched junction nucleotides: 14. The germline V gene has CDR1 SGHTA and CDR2 FQGNSA. CDR3 sequence reads: CASRGGNRQGAETQYF. The CDR3 DNA sequence: TGTGCCAGCAGGGGCGGAAATCGACAGGGAGCAGAGACCCAGTACTTC.

V and J are TRBV12-3 or TRBV12-4 and TRBJ2-1; a weak D match, TRBD1 (5 bases). The CDR3 contains 15 residues. The germline V and J ends were trimmed by 5 bases and 0 bases, with 11 bases remaining between them. CDR3 DNA: TGTGCCAGCAGTCTCAGGGTCAGCTCCTACAATGAGCAGTTCTTC. It specifies CASSLRVSSYNEQFF.

This clonotype was seen a few times. This chain's CDR3 is CASSRVAGGNSYNEQFF. CDR3 DNA: TGCGCCAGCAGTCGTGTAGCGGGGGGGAACTCCTACAATGAGCAGTTCTTC. The chain uses TRBV4-1 and TRBJ2-1; 11 bases map to TRBD2. This CDR3 region has 17 residues. J lost 0 bases, V lost 6 bases, and 7 bases had no gene match. Germline V lookup: CDR1 MGHRA, CDR2 YSYEKL.

The chain couples TRBV11-2 to TRBJ2-5; no firm D call. Germline values: CDR1 SGHAT, CDR2 FQNNGV. V dropped 5 bases and J dropped 0 bases, with 7 bases sitting between them. The CDR3 is 13 residues long. CDR3 bases: TGTGCCAGCAGCGTAACCGACCAAGAGACCCAGTACTTC. It encodes CASSVTDQETQYF.

The chain combines TRBV29-1 with TRBJ1-2; unclear D gene. The CDR3 contains 12 residues. Trimming shortened V by 7 bases and J by 2 bases, and 11 bases separated the two germline ends. Germline values: CDR1 SQVTM, CDR2 ANQGSEA. CDR3 in DNA: TGCAGCGGGTGGACGGCGAACTATGGCTACACCTTC. Amino acids: CSGWTANYGYTF.

The rearrangement joins TRBV29-1 to TRBJ2-3; 10 nucleotides match TRBD1. Per germline, CDR1 SQVTM and CDR2 ANQGSEA. This CDR3 region has 12 residues. J gave up 6 bases and V 6 bases, and 3 bases lay outside the gene matches. The chain's CDR3 is CSVGTGDDTQYF. The CDR3 coding sequence is TGCAGCGTAGGGACAGGGGACGATACGCAGTATTTT.

A note on this clonotype: Relative to the germline gene, one junction end is altered; a read error may explain this. This chain connects TRBV12-3 or TRBV12-4 to TRBJ2-4; 9 nucleotides agree with TRBD2. The J call may not be correct, given that the DNA end is closer to TRBJ2-5. The CDR3 extends over 14 amino acids. The CDR3 here is CASRLGTSQATQYF. Written as DNA, the CDR3 is TGTGCCAGCAGATTGGGGACTAGCCAAGCGACCCAGTACTTC.